Included here is one T cell receptor beta chain sequence, with context. This PCR relied on a set of 60 Vbeta primers and 13 Jbeta primers. Measured with immunoSEQ multiplex PCR; TCRdb has only the in-frame clones, and not every one. The repertoire consists of approximately 140,000 clones, with around 75% occurring once and the leading ten covering 2.5% to 4%. The length of the CDR3 is 15 residues. The V end was cut by 6 bases, the J end by 4 bases, with 19 bases between. In germline, CDR1 is SGHRS, CDR2 YFSETQ. This record comes from a study of cytomegalovirus exposure and HLA in healthy donors. Sequencing input: PBMCs. The rearrangement links TRBV5-1 to TRBJ2-5; possibly TRBD2 for D (5 bases). The clonotype comes from a man aged 40-50 years in good health and CMV-seronegative. CDR3 protein: CASKFGGGFGETQYF. The CDR3 nucleotides read TGCGCCAGCAAATTCGGAGGCGGGTTTGGAGAGACCCAGTACTTC.